This entry features one TCR beta chain sequence. The target of this receptor is not known. No per-base quality is available; no much larger clone lies one base away. The sample is drawn from a study of beta chain features in type 1 diabetes listed by TCRdb under 2018. Study-level background: No differences in mean age, gender distribution, total cell number or subset yield were found between patients and healthy donors. A total of 90 million to 140 million sorted cells were examined across all samples, and RNA yield correlated strongly with the number of cells per subset. In the study, recently diagnosed type 1 diabetes patients and matched healthy donors were compared on the TCRB repertoires of their sorted circulating CD4+ T cell subsets. Whereas all 28 donors provided naive and central memory subsets, regulatory and stem cell-like memory subsets were isolated from just 8 patients and roughly 8 healthy donors.

Each donor gave one peripheral blood draw, averaging around 120 mL, which was collected into heparinised tubes. A BD FACSAria II was used to sort naive, central memory, regulatory and stem cell-like memory CD4+ T cells with a panel that included CD45RO, CCR7, CD25, CD127, CD95 and CD27. Purity was above 95% for every sorted population. PBMCs were isolated right away by Lymphoprep density gradient centrifugation and were stained directly, without culture. To minimize batch effects, samples were stained and sorted in pairs, one healthy donor with one patient per experiment. On the study overall, not on this receptor specifically: Naive, central memory and regulatory TCRB repertoires appeared to be more alike among patients than among healthy donors. Shorter templates might have been favored by PCR, but patient and control samples were amplified and corrected together, so both groups would have been affected equally by any skew. A moderate but significant shortening of TCRB CDR3 length was observed in type 1 diabetes patients in all four CD4+ subsets. Because cDNA was sequenced instead of genomic DNA, highly expressing activated cells could be over-represented, though the groups showed no difference in activation or CD3 levels. Patients with type 1 diabetes made fewer insertions and deleted more nucleotides at VDJ recombination sites, implying thymic rearrangement abnormalities. Because small numbers of individuals were included in the HLA sub-analyses, any influence of HLA type on TCRB rearrangement was left unresolved.

All of the isolated RNA was reverse transcribed with the High Capacity cDNA Reverse Transcription Kit, so expressed TCRB transcripts were sequenced. Naive, central memory and regulatory T cell samples underwent deep immunoSEQ sequencing, averaging about 3.57 million total reads per sample. Sorted cells were lysed in RLT buffer and RNA was extracted with DNase-treated RNeasy Micro or Mini kits, depending on cell number. To prevent cross-contamination, each cell subset was processed individually, whereas patient and healthy donor samples were processed jointly. Using the immunoSEQ multiplex PCR, TCRB sequences were amplified from cDNA into 87-bp fragments spanning the CDR3 region. Sequencing of the amplicons was done on the Illumina HiSeq platform. The paper's processing steps were these. PCR bias was corrected computationally using synthetic template baselines, and reads within Hamming distance 2 were collapsed, with unmergeable singletons discarded. Reads were aligned against IMGT to assign V, D and J genes, CDR3 length and insertions or deletions at six rearrangement sites. Clonotype counts were normalized to sorted cell number within each subset before computing true diversity and Gini coefficients with the tcR R package. The overlap coefficient, calculated on TCRB nucleotide sequences, was used to quantify repertoire sharing. TCRdb holds this immuneACCESS table with in-frame rearrangements only. Some clones are missing; in checked studies, unresolved V genes explain under half, and the rest has no known cause. V, J and clone size are taken as reported in that table, and D and trimming were inferred from the DNA itself. This sample has around 150,000 clones in its table, and approximately 8.1% of those were observed once. The ten largest clones take up 0.65% of the sample.

What was sequenced was central memory CD4+ T cells from blood. The clonotype comes from a man aged 18 to 30 in good health.

The DNA sequence is as follows: TGCGCCAGCAGGCCACTAGCGGGAGTCCTAGATACGCAGTATTTT. It codes for CASRPLAGVLDTQYF. The sequence joins TRBV5-1 to TRBJ2-3, and 11 junction bases match TRBD2. The germline V gene gives CDR1 as SGHRS and CDR2 as YFSETQ. V is pruned by 5 bases and J by 5 bases, leaving 7 bases of the junction without a gene match. Its CDR3 holds 15 amino acids, cysteine through phenylalanine. Left in the record is the CDR3 DNA by itself, 45 bases read in frame from the first base.